These 10 T cell receptor beta chains came from one sample sequenced in a study of vaccination effects on CD4 cells after COVID-19. These receptors have no known antigen. Using viral peptide pools, the ViraFEST assay grew out antigen-specific CD4+ T cells prior to sequencing. Culturing for around ten days preceded CD4+ T cell isolation. This person's SARS-CoV-2 infection, confirmed by PCR, occurred between March and December 2020. TCRdb keeps only in-frame clones here, not all; method: immunoSEQ multiplex PCR. Here the sample spans approximately 28,000 clones, around three quarters being singletons. This material consisted of CD4+ T cells from PBMCs cultured with HCoV-NL63 spike peptides, taken before COVID-19 vaccination. The source is a human donor who had a prior SARS-CoV-2 infection.

The CDR3 DNA follows: TGCGCCAGCAGCCAAGGTTTACAGGGTGGGAGCCGGCAGCCCCAGCATTTT. Amino acid sequence: CASSQGLQGGSRQPQHF. The rearrangement uses TRBV4-1 and TRBJ1-5, with D perhaps TRBD1 (6 bases). The V gene's germline CDR1 is MGHRA and CDR2 YSYEKL. The CDR3 runs to 17 residues. V was cut by 1 base and J by 7 bases, with 20 bases left in between.

The chain is built from TRBV18 and TRBJ1-2; 8 nucleotides align to TRBD1. Trimming took 3 bases from V and 3 from J; bases not matched to a gene: 9. The length of the CDR3 is 16 residues. Germline loops: CDR1 KGHSH, CDR2 LQKENI. Here the CDR3 reads CASSPYRTGSHYGYTF. In DNA form, the CDR3 reads TGTGCCAGCTCACCCTATAGGACAGGGAGTCACTATGGCTACACCTTC.

The V call is TRBV5-1, the J call TRBJ2-5; the D is unclear. The germline gives CDR1 SGHRS, CDR2 YFSETQ. With 3 bases removed from V and 1 base from J, the gap between germline ends came to 7 bases. This CDR3 comprises 13 residues. CDR3 DNA sequence: TGCGCCAGCAGCTCGACACCCCAAGAGACCCAGTACTTC. Protein product: CASSSTPQETQYF.

Within the sample, this clone is medium-sized (0.01 to 0.1%). The chain recombines TRBV7-2 with TRBJ2-5; no firm D call. This CDR3 spans 16 amino acids. Germline V gene data show CDR1 as SGHTA and CDR2 as FQGNSA. Trimming took 1 base from V and 1 from J, leaving 13 bases between them. The CDR3 coding sequence is TGTGCCAGCAGCTTAGGATCGCGATCAGGCCAAGAGACCCAGTACTTC. It translates to CASSLGSRSGQETQYF.

J is TRBJ1-6 and V is TRBV2; 8 bases are shared with TRBD1. CDR3 length: 13 residues. Germline V lookup: CDR1 SNHLY, CDR2 FYNNEI. V shed 7 bases, J shed 13 bases, and the junction held 9 bases outside the gene matches. The CDR3 DNA reads TGTGCCAGCAACAGACAGGGGACGCTTCCCCTCCACTTT. Protein: CASNRQGTLPLHF.

The genes are TRBV5-6 and TRBJ1-2, with TRBD1 identical over 9 bases. Germline CDR1 SGHDT, CDR2 YYEEEE. This CDR3 is built from 16 residues. The ends lost 1 base at V and 4 bases at J; junction bases unmatched: 8. CDR3 coding DNA: TGTGCCAGCAGCTTGTATGGGACAGGGCAAGTCTATGGCTACACCTTC. Translation: CASSLYGTGQVYGYTF.

V gene TRBV7-3 combines with J gene TRBJ2-3; TRBD2 aligns across 11 bases. The CDR3 sequence is 17 residues long. Losses at the gene ends were 3 bases for V and 5 bases for J; bases not matched to a gene: 10. Germline-derived CDR1 and CDR2 are SGHTA and FQGTGA. The CDR3 bases are TGTGCCAGCAGCTTGTCATATAGCGGGAGGGAGAAAGATACGCAGTATTTT. Translation: CASSLSYSGREKDTQYF.

This sequence joins TRBV5-1 and TRBJ2-3; D possibly uses TRBD1 or TRBD2 (5 bases each). Trimming shortened V by 4 bases and J by 4 bases, and 13 bases separated the two germline ends. Germline V CDR1 and CDR2: SGHRS, YFSETQ. This CDR3 contains 14 residues. Here the CDR3 reads CASSGGTVADTQYF. In nucleotides, the CDR3 is TGCGCCAGCAGCGGGGGAACCGTCGCAGATACGCAGTATTTT.

In regard to this clone: This sample includes further DNA sequences coding for the same CDR3. The rearrangement joins TRBV9 to TRBJ2-2; 11 bases are a match to TRBD2. This CDR3 has 16 residues. Germline CDR1 is SGDLS and CDR2 is YYNGEE. V shed 0 bases and J 4 bases; nucleotides not matched to a gene: 2. The CDR3 here is CASSVGLAGGTGELFF. Here the CDR3 DNA reads TGTGCCAGCAGCGTAGGCCTAGCGGGGGGCACCGGGGAGCTGTTTTTT. The whole variable domain, filled in from reference TRBV9 and TRBJ2-2, reads DSGVTQTPKHLITATGQRVTLRCSPRSGDLSVYWYQQSLDQGLQFLIQYYNGEERAKGNILERFSAQQFPDLHSELNLSSLELGDSALYFCASSVGLAGGTGELFFGEGSRLTVL.

This clone was detected only once. The rearrangement links TRBV18 to TRBJ1-1; TRBD1 agrees at 7 bases. Germline V gene data show CDR1 as KGHSH and CDR2 as LQKENI. V shed 3 bases and J 0 bases; nucleotides not matched to a gene: 7. The CDR3 extends over 16 amino acids. The CDR3 loop reads CASSPGQLDLNTEAFF. CDR3 in DNA: TGTGCCAGCTCACCGGGACAGCTAGATCTGAACACTGAAGCTTTCTTT. The full variable domain, its missing parts supplied by reference TRBV18 and TRBJ1-1, is NAGVMQNPRHLVRRRGQEARLRCSPMKGHSHVYWYRQLPEEGLKFMVYLQKENIIDESGMPKERFSAEFPKEGPSILRIQQVVRGDSAAYFCASSPGQLDLNTEAFFGQGTRLTVV.